Below, 14 T cell receptor beta chains from the same sample are listed, as sequenced in a study of T cell responses to AZD1222 COVID-19 vaccine. Method: immunoSEQ multiplex PCR; TCRdb's copy keeps in-frame clones and lacks some. The table includes some 140,000 clones, more than 85% detected once. Source: peripheral blood, taken on day 0 of AZD1222 vaccination. The receptors shown here come from an adult in good health.

The chain recombines TRBV5-4 with TRBJ2-1, with D possibly matching TRBD2 (6 bases). The germline CDR1 and CDR2 sequences are SGHNT and YYREEE (reference sequence). The ends were cut back, 4 bases at V and 5 bases at J, with 16 bases in the middle. The CDR3 contains 15 residues. The CDR3 region is CASSRGLALNNEQFF. CDR3 nucleotides: TGTGCCAGCAGCCGAGGGCTAGCGCTGAACAATGAGCAGTTCTTC.

This chain links TRBV18 with TRBJ2-7; TRBD1 aligns across 12 bases. From germline, CDR1 is KGHSH and CDR2 LQKENI. CDR3 length: 15 residues. The trim removed 7 bases at V and 0 bases at J, leaving 4 bases unmatched. The CDR3 DNA is TGTGCCAGCTTACCGGGACAGGGGGCCTCCTACGAGCAGTACTTC. This gives the protein CASLPGQGASYEQYF.

This chain links TRBV15 with TRBJ1-6, with D possibly TRBD1 on 5 matching bases. Trimming shortened V by 4 bases and J by 5 bases, and 9 bases separated the two germline ends. Per the germline V gene, CDR1 is LNHNV and CDR2 is YYDKDF (reference sequence). CDR3 length: 14 residues. The CDR3 sequence is CATSTGTHNSPLHF. The CDR3 coding sequence is TGTGCCACCAGCACCGGGACGCATAATTCACCCCTCCACTTT.

This clone is a singleton in its sample. CDR3: CASSGGGTGHETQYF. Written as DNA, the CDR3 is TGTGCCAGCAGCGGGGGAGGGACAGGGCACGAGACCCAGTACTTC. The V call is TRBV9, the J call TRBJ2-5; 9 bases fit TRBD1. This CDR3 comprises 15 residues. After removal of 3 bases from V and 5 bases from J, the junction contained 8 bases not matched to a gene. Germline V gives CDR1 SGDLS, CDR2 YYNGEE.

In this sample, this clone turned up once. V usage is TRBV4-1 and J usage is TRBJ2-1, with 10 positions matching TRBD2. With 1 base clipped from V and 8 bases from J, the junction kept 8 bases outside the gene matches. The germline V gene encodes CDR1 MGHRA and CDR2 YSYEKL. This CDR3 region has 16 residues. CDR3 in DNA: TGCGCCAGCAGCCAAGCCCCAGCGGGAGGGCAGGATGAGCAGTTCTTC. It specifies CASSQAPAGGQDEQFF.

This sequence joins TRBV5-1 and TRBJ2-2; D ambiguous. With 0 bases removed from V and 1 base from J, the gap between germline ends came to 7 bases. In germline, CDR1 is SGHRS, CDR2 YFSETQ. This CDR3 comprises 15 residues. This CDR3 reads CASSLVRRNTGELFF. CDR3 coding DNA: TGCGCCAGCAGCTTGGTGAGGAGGAACACCGGGGAGCTGTTTTTT.

J is TRBJ2-7 and V is TRBV7-9; D might be TRBD2 (5 bases). Germline V gives CDR1 SEHNR, CDR2 FQNEAQ (reference sequence). CDR3 size: 16 residues. V was clipped by 1 base and J by 3 bases, with 16 bases between them. CDR3 in DNA: TGTGCCAGCAGCTTAGTGCGGGTCGCCCATAACTACGAGCAGTACTTC. Its protein product is CASSLVRVAHNYEQYF.

This chain links TRBV5-4 with TRBJ2-1; maybe TRBD2 (6 bases). V lost 5 bases, J lost 7 bases, and 13 bases lay in between. The germline gives CDR1 SGHNT, CDR2 YYREEE (reference sequence). This CDR3 spans 13 amino acids. CDR3 nucleotides: TGTGCCAGCAGGAGGCGGGGCCTTAATGAGCAGTTCTTC. It codes for CASRRRGLNEQFF. Supplemented by reference TRBV5-4 and TRBJ2-1, the full variable domain reads ETGVTQSPTHLIKTRGQQVTLRCSSQSGHNTVSWYQQALGQGPQFIFQYYREEENGRGNFPPRFSGLQFPNYSSELNVNALELDDSALYLCASRRRGLNEQFFGPGTRLTVL.

V is TRBV7-6 and J is TRBJ2-3; D gene uncertain. The germline V gene encodes CDR1 SGHVS and CDR2 FNYEAQ. V lost 5 bases and J lost 4, with 7 bases in between. The CDR3 totals 12 residues. CDR3 coding DNA: TGTGCCAGCAGCCCTTACCCAGATACGCAGTATTTT. Its translation is CASSPYPDTQYF.

The gene calls are TRBV7-9 and TRBJ1-2; the D is unclear. Trimming removed 5 bases from V and 8 bases from J, with 21 bases in between. Germline CDR1 is SEHNR and CDR2 is FQNEAQ (reference sequence). The CDR3 loop spans 15 amino acids. CDR3 nucleotide sequence: TGTGCCAGCAGCCCTCGGGTTGTCGACTCCGTGGGCTACACCTTC. This sequence encodes CASSPRVVDSVGYTF.

This chain links TRBV11-1 with TRBJ2-1, with TRBD2 matching over 10 bases. The CDR3 totals 16 residues. With V trimmed by 8 bases and J by 2 bases, 9 bases remained unmatched. Germline values: CDR1 SGHAT, CDR2 FQDESV (reference sequence). The CDR3, as DNA: TGTGCCAGCGGGTGGGCGAGCGGGAGGGCCTACAATGAGCAGTTCTTC. Protein: CASGWASGRAYNEQFF.

DNA for the CDR3: TGTGCCAGTAGTATAGTTGGGGGCTCCACTGAAGCTTTCTTT. Amino acids: CASSIVGGSTEAFF. This chain connects TRBV19 to TRBJ1-1; D is perhaps TRBD1 (6 bases). The CDR3 sequence is 14 residues long. Per germline, CDR1 LNHDA and CDR2 SQIVND (reference sequence). The V end lost 1 base, the J end lost 4 bases, and 10 bases lay between the germline ends.

The V gene is TRBV12-3 or TRBV12-4, the J gene TRBJ1-2; D gene uncertain. The CDR3 has 12 amino acids. Deletions cut 5 bases from V and 2 bases from J, with 6 bases between. The CDR3 protein is CASSQTNYGYTF. The CDR3 coding sequence is TGTGCCAGCAGTCAAACCAACTATGGCTACACCTTC.

This sequence joins TRBV29-1 and TRBJ2-7; 7 bases fit TRBD2. CDR3 length: 19 amino acids. Unmatched junction bases numbered 28, after V lost 4 bases and J lost 7 bases. Germline CDR1 SQVTM, CDR2 ANQGSEA. The CDR3 reads CSVVDRGRQLSGAFGEQYF. The DNA of the CDR3 is TGCAGCGTTGTGGACCGTGGGAGACAACTAAGCGGGGCCTTCGGTGAGCAGTACTTC.